The 9 T cell receptor beta chains below come from one sample, sequenced in a study of blood T cell repertoires in COVID-19. TCRdb's table, derived via immunoSEQ multiplex PCR, lists solely in-frame clones and lacks some. In the table there are about 280,000 clones, around 86% of which are singletons. The material sequenced was peripheral blood. All receptors derive from a woman in her forties who had recovered from COVID-19.

The V call is TRBV19, the J call TRBJ1-1; 8 nucleotides line up with TRBD1. The CDR3 covers 15 residues. The junction had 7 bases not matched to a gene; V was cut back by 3 bases and J by 4 bases. The germline V gene encodes CDR1 LNHDA and CDR2 SQIVND (reference sequence). The CDR3 coding sequence is TGTGCCAGTAGTATGACAGGGGCCATACCCACTGAAGCTTTCTTT. Translated, it gives CASSMTGAIPTEAFF.

The chain couples TRBV14 to TRBJ2-1, with 9 bases aligning to TRBD2. Per the germline V gene, CDR1 is SGHDN and CDR2 is FVKESK. The CDR3 consists of 18 residues. With 0 bases clipped from V and 2 bases from J, the junction kept 8 bases outside the gene matches. The CDR3 sequence is CASSQDPPGGRAYNEQFF. Written as DNA, the CDR3 is TGTGCCAGCAGCCAAGACCCTCCTGGCGGGAGGGCCTACAATGAGCAGTTCTTC.

The rearrangement joins TRBV28 to TRBJ2-7, with a weak D call TRBD2 (6 bases). Per the germline V gene, CDR1 is MDHEN and CDR2 is SYDVKM. This CDR3 has 15 amino acids. Trimming stripped 8 bases from V and 2 bases from J, with 19 bases between. In DNA form, the CDR3 reads TGTGCCAGCGGAGGGACGGCGGGGCATACCTACGAGCAGTACTTC. Amino acids: CASGGTAGHTYEQYF.

The sample holds a few counts of this clone. The chain uses TRBV16 and TRBJ1-5, with 9 bases matching TRBD1. The CDR3 has 17 amino acids. CDR1 is KGHSY, CDR2 FQNENV, per germline. V shed 0 bases, J shed 6 bases, and the junction held 9 bases outside the gene matches. The CDR3 coding sequence is TGTGCCAGCAGCCAATCACAACAGGGGGCTGGGGGTCAGCCCCAGCATTTT. This gives the protein CASSQSQQGAGGQPQHF.

This rearrangement joins TRBV28 to TRBJ1-1, with a tentative D call TRBD1 (6 bases). V lost 3 bases, J lost 1 base, and 12 bases lay in between. The CDR3 covers 15 residues. The V gene's germline CDR1 is MDHEN and CDR2 SYDVKM. The CDR3 nucleotides are TGTGCCAGCAGTTTGGCCGGGGGGCGGAACACTGAAGCTTTCTTT. Translating it yields CASSLAGGRNTEAFF.

The chain joins TRBV23-1 to TRBJ2-3; perhaps TRBD1 as D (7 bases). TRBV23-1 counts as an open reading frame of uncertain function. V dropped 7 bases and J dropped 5 bases, with 22 bases sitting between them. The CDR3 runs 16 residues. CDR3 loop: CASMPLVQGGKDTQYF. The DNA of the CDR3 is TGCGCCAGCATGCCCCTGGTCCAGGGGGGAAAAGATACGCAGTATTTT.

The chain recombines TRBV21-1 with TRBJ1-1; the table's D call, TRBD1, has no DNA check behind it. TRBV21-1 is classified as a pseudogene. The CDR3 is 17 amino acids. The CDR3 region has the DNA TGTGCCAGCAGCAAAACTCTGGACAGTTCCATGAACACTGAAGCTTTCTTT. Protein product: CASSKTLDSSMNTEAFF.

This sequence joins TRBV28 and TRBJ1-1; unclear D gene. V was cut by 8 bases and J by 0 bases, with 10 bases left in between. The germline CDR1 and CDR2 sequences are MDHEN and SYDVKM. The CDR3 spans 13 residues. CDR3 in DNA: TGTGCCAGCGATTTCGGAGTGAACACTGAAGCTTTCTTT. Its protein product is CASDFGVNTEAFF.

The V gene is TRBV20-1, the J gene TRBJ2-3; unclear D gene. This CDR3 is 13 amino acids long. The germline V and J ends were trimmed by 3 bases and 2 bases, with 9 bases remaining between them. Germline CDR1 and CDR2: DFQATT and SNEGSKA (reference sequence). The CDR3 protein is CSASEAVTDTQYF. The CDR3 coding sequence is TGCAGTGCTAGTGAGGCAGTCACAGATACGCAGTATTTT.